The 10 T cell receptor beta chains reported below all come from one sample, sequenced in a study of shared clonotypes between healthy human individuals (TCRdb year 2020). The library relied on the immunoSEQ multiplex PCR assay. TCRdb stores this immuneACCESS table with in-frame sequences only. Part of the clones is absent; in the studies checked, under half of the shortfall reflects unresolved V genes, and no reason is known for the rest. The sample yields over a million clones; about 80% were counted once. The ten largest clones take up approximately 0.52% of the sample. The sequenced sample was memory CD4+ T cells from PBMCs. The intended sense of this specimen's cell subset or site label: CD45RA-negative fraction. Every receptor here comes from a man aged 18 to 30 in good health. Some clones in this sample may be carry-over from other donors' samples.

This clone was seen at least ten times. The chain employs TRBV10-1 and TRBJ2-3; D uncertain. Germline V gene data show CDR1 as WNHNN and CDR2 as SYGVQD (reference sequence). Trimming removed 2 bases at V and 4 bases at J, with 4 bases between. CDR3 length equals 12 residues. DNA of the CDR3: TGCGCCAGCAGTGAGGTGGCAGATACGCAGTATTTT. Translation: CASSEVADTQYF.

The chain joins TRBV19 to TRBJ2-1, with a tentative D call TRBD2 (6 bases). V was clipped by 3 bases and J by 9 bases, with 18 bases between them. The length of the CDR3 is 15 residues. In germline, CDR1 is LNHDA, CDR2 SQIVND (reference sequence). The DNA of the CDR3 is TGTGCCAGTAGTATTTTGGGGGAGGTTCTGCCTGAGCAGTTCTTC. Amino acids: CASSILGEVLPEQFF.

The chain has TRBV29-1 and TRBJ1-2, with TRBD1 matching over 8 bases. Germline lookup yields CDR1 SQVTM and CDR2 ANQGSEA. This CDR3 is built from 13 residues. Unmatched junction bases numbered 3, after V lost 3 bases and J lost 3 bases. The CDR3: CSVDPGGYYGYTF. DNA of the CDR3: TGCAGCGTTGACCCAGGGGGCTACTATGGCTACACCTTC.

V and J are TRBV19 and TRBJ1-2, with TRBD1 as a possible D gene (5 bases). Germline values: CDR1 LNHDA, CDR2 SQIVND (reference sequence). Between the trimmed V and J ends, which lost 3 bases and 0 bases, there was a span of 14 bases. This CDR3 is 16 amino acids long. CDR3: CASSMVGTQANYGYTF. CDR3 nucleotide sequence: TGTGCCAGTAGTATGGTGGGGACCCAAGCTAACTATGGCTACACCTTC. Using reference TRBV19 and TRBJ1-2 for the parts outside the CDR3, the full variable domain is DGGITQSPKYLFRKEGQNVTLSCEQNLNHDAMYWYRQDPGQGLRLIYYSQIVNDFQKGDIAEGYSVSREKKESFPLTVTSAQKNPTAFYLCASSMVGTQANYGYTFGSGTRLTVV.

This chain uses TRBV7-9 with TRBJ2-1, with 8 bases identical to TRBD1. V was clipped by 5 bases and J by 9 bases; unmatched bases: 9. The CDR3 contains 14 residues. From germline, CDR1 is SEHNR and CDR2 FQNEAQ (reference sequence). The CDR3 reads CASSLRGQLGEQFF. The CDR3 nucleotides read TGTGCCAGCAGCCTCAGGGGGCAGTTAGGTGAGCAGTTCTTC.

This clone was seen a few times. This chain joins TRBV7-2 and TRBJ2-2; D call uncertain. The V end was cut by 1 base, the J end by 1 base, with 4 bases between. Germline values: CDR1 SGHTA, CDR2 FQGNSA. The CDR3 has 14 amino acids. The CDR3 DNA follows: TGTGCCAGCAGCTTAGTGGTGAACACCGGGGAGCTGTTTTTT. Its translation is CASSLVVNTGELFF.

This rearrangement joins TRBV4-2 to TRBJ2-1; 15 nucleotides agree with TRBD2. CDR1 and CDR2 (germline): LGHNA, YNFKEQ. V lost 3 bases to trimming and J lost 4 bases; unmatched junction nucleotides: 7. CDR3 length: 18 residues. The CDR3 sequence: CASSQAAGTSGGYNEQFF. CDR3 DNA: TGTGCCAGCAGCCAGGCAGCCGGGACTAGCGGGGGGTACAATGAGCAGTTCTTC.

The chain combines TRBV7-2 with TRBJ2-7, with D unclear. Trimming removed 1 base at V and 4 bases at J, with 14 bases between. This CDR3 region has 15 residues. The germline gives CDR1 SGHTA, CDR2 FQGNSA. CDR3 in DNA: TGTGCCAGCAGCTTAGTACTCACCGACGGTTACGAGCAGTACTTC. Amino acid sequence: CASSLVLTDGYEQYF. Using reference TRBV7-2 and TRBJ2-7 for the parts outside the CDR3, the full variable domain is GAGVSQSPSNKVTEKGKDVELRCDPISGHTALYWYRQSLGQGLEFLIYFQGNSAPDKSGLPSDRFSAERTGGSVSTLTIQRTQQEDSAVYLCASSLVLTDGYEQYFGPGTRLTVT.

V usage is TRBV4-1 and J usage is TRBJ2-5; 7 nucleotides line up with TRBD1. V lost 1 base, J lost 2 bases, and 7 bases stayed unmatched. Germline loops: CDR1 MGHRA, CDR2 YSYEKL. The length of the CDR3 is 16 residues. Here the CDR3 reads CASSQVPRGWQETQYF. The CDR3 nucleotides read TGCGCCAGCAGCCAAGTCCCCAGGGGGTGGCAAGAGACCCAGTACTTC.

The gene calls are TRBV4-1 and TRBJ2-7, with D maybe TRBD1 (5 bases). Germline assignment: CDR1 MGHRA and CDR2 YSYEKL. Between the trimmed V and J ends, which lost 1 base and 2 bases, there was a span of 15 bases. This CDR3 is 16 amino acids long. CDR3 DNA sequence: TGCGCCAGCAGCCAAGGGTGGCTAGGGGAACCCTACGAGCAGTACTTC. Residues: CASSQGWLGEPYEQYF.